The 30 T cell receptor beta chains below come from one sample, sequenced in a study of T cell responses to AZD1222 COVID-19 vaccine (dated by TCRdb to the early 2020s). The time point label on this specimen signifies: about 28 days (+/-7) after the second vaccine dose. The library came from the immunoSEQ multiplex PCR assay. The immuneACCESS repertoire file appears here via TCRdb, limited to in-frame rearrangements. These files lack a portion of the clones; in checked studies, under half of the deficit traces to unresolved V genes, and the cause of the others is not known. The sample has over 85,000 clones on record, roughly 93% of them singletons. The ten largest clones capture 2.9% of the sample. Here the sequenced sample was peripheral blood, taken 28 days after the second AZD1222 dose. The receptors here all came from an adult who received the AZD1222 COVID-19 vaccine.

This chain connects TRBV7-8 to TRBJ1-2; D remains ambiguous. V was clipped by 4 bases and J by 1 base, with 16 bases between them. This CDR3 is 16 amino acids long. CDR1 is SGHVS and CDR2 is FQNEAQ in the germline V gene. CDR3 loop: CASSSGTGSLNYGYTF. CDR3 nucleotide sequence: TGTGCCAGCAGCTCAGGCACGGGGTCCCTTAACTATGGCTACACCTTC.

The chain combines TRBV5-1 with TRBJ1-1, with no clear D. The CDR3 length is 11 residues. In germline, CDR1 is SGHRS, CDR2 YFSETQ. V was pared by 5 bases and J by 0 bases, with 2 bases between. Here the CDR3 DNA reads TGCGCCAGCAGGATGAACACTGAAGCTTTCTTT. Translating it yields CASRMNTEAFF.

The chain links TRBV28 to TRBJ1-2; TRBD1 is a possible D gene (5 bases). The CDR3 is 12 amino acids. V was shortened by 3 bases and J by 8 bases, with 10 bases between the two germline ends. The germline CDR1 and CDR2 sequences are MDHEN and SYDVKM. The CDR3 sequence: CASSFRQGGYTF. CDR3 coding DNA: TGTGCCAGCAGTTTCCGTCAGGGAGGCTACACCTTC.

V usage is TRBV11-3 and J usage is TRBJ1-1; D unclear. This CDR3 region has 14 residues. Trimming removed 1 base at V and 5 bases at J, with 11 bases between. Germline V gene lookup returns CDR1 SGHNT and CDR2 YENEEA. CDR3 DNA sequence: TGTGCCAGCAGCTTAGGAGGAGTTGGGACTGAAGCTTTCTTT. Translation: CASSLGGVGTEAFF.

The CDR3 DNA reads as TGTGCCTGGAGTGTATACACACCTACCGATCAGCCCCAGCATTTT. It codes for CAWSVYTPTDQPQHF. V and J are TRBV30 and TRBJ1-5, with D unclear. This CDR3 contains 15 residues. V was shortened by 0 bases and J by 5 bases, with 14 bases between the two germline ends. In germline, CDR1 is GTSNPN, CDR2 SVGIG (reference sequence).

This chain joins TRBV7-2 and TRBJ2-7; weak D call: TRBD2 (5 bases). Trimming removed 2 bases at V and 4 bases at J, with 9 bases between. This CDR3 spans 13 amino acids. Looked up from germline, CDR1 is SGHTA and CDR2 is FQGNSA. This CDR3 reads CASSLQRGYEQYF. The CDR3 nucleotides read TGTGCCAGCAGCTTACAACGGGGTTACGAGCAGTACTTC.

The chain joins TRBV10-1 to TRBJ1-1; TRBD1 is a possible D gene (6 bases). Per the germline V gene, CDR1 is WNHNN and CDR2 is SYGVQD (reference sequence). V gave up 5 bases and J gave up 4 bases, with 11 bases separating them. CDR3 length: 13 residues. Written as DNA, the CDR3 is TGCGCCAGCAGTAGGTCGGGGGCCACTGAAGCTTTCTTT. Its protein product is CASSRSGATEAFF.

This rearrangement joins TRBV11-2 to TRBJ1-1; D is possibly TRBD1 (5 bases). The ends were cut back, 4 bases at V and 1 base at J, with 7 bases in the middle. Germline loops: CDR1 SGHAT, CDR2 FQNNGV. CDR3 length: 13 amino acids. The chain's CDR3 is CASSSQENTEAFF. CDR3 DNA: TGTGCCAGCAGCTCACAGGAGAACACTGAAGCTTTCTTT.

J is TRBJ1-5 and V is TRBV4-1; 9 bases are shared with TRBD1. After removal of 4 bases from V and 2 bases from J, the junction contained 6 bases not matched to a gene. The germline V gene encodes CDR1 MGHRA and CDR2 YSYEKL. The CDR3 loop spans 16 amino acids. Written as DNA, the CDR3 is TGCGCCAGCAGCCCGGGACAGGGTACGGGCAATCAGCCCCAGCATTTT. Translated: CASSPGQGTGNQPQHF.

V and J are TRBV10-1 and TRBJ2-7; maybe TRBD1 (6 bases). CDR3 length: 16 amino acids. Deletions cut 0 bases from V and 5 bases from J, with 17 bases between. The germline V gene encodes CDR1 WNHNN and CDR2 SYGVQD (reference sequence). CDR3 in amino acids: CASSESPRQVRDEQYF. CDR3 bases: TGCGCCAGCAGTGAGTCGCCAAGACAGGTTCGGGACGAGCAGTACTTC.

The V call is TRBV4-2, the J call TRBJ2-7, with D possibly TRBD2 on 6 matching bases. This CDR3 spans 12 amino acids. The germline CDR1 and CDR2 sequences are LGHNA and YNFKEQ. V lost 3 bases to trimming and J lost 3 bases, with 6 bases between them. CDR3 amino acids: CASSHGGYEQYF. The CDR3 region has the DNA TGTGCCAGCAGCCACGGGGGCTACGAGCAGTACTTC.

The gene calls are TRBV2 and TRBJ1-2, with D possibly being TRBD1 (6 bases). Trimming left V 4 bases short and J 4 bases short, with 10 bases between. CDR3 length: 13 amino acids. Germline V gives CDR1 SNHLY, CDR2 FYNNEI. CDR3 sequence: CASSADRSYGYTF. Written as DNA, the CDR3 is TGTGCCAGCAGTGCCGACAGGAGCTATGGCTACACCTTC.

The J gene is TRBJ2-5, the V gene TRBV6-1; 13 nucleotides align to TRBD2. Germline V gene sequence: CDR1 MNHNS, CDR2 SASEGT. The CDR3 extends over 18 amino acids. V was pared by 4 bases and J by 5 bases, with 13 bases of the junction left unmatched. The chain's CDR3 is CASSVLTGLAGWGETQYF. The CDR3 DNA reads TGTGCCAGCAGTGTCCTTACGGGACTAGCGGGATGGGGTGAGACCCAGTACTTC.

The sample holds one count of this clone. The chain is built from TRBV6-4 and TRBJ1-1, with TRBD1 matching 9 bases. CDR3 length equals 15 residues. Germline CDR1 MRHNA, CDR2 SNTAGT. Germline trimming cut 2 bases from V and 5 bases from J; bases unmatched to any gene: 6. The CDR3 reads CASSDKTGGRTEAFF. The CDR3 nucleotides are TGTGCCAGCAGTGACAAGACAGGGGGACGGACTGAAGCTTTCTTT.

The J gene is TRBJ2-2, the V gene TRBV6-2 or TRBV6-3; weak D call: TRBD2 (6 bases). The CDR3 is made up of 17 amino acids. V was pared by 2 bases and J by 2 bases, with 15 bases between. Germline values: CDR1 MNHEY, CDR2 SVGEGT. For the CDR3, the DNA is TGTGCCAGCAGTTACGGGGGAGTGGCGGGAAACACCGGGGAGCTGTTTTTT. This sequence encodes CASSYGGVAGNTGELFF.

This chain uses TRBV27 with TRBJ2-7; either TRBD1 or TRBD2 may supply D (5 bases each). The CDR3 has 12 residues. The V gene lost 3 bases and the J gene lost 3 bases, with 6 bases spanning the gap. Per the germline V gene, CDR1 is MNHEY and CDR2 is SMNVEV (reference sequence). The DNA for the CDR3 is TGTGCCAGCAGTTTGAGGGGCTACGAGCAGTACTTC. It specifies CASSLRGYEQYF.

The chain links TRBV6-5 to TRBJ2-7; 10 nucleotides match TRBD2. The CDR3 extends over 14 amino acids. Per the germline V gene, CDR1 is MNHEY and CDR2 is SVGAGI. The junction had 6 bases not matched to a gene; V was cut back by 5 bases and J by 5 bases. The chain's CDR3 is CASSPSGGSHEQYF. The CDR3 region has the DNA TGTGCCAGCAGTCCTAGCGGGGGCAGCCACGAGCAGTACTTC.

J is TRBJ2-7 and V is TRBV7-9; maybe TRBD2 (6 bases). Germline loops: CDR1 SEHNR, CDR2 FQNEAQ (reference sequence). The CDR3 has 15 amino acids. Deletions cut 4 bases from V and 1 base from J, with 14 bases between. The CDR3 DNA reads as TGTGCCAGCAGCTCAGTAGCGGTTTCTTCCTACGAGCAGTACTTC. It yields the protein CASSSVAVSSYEQYF.

The sample holds a few counts of this clone. The chain joins TRBV3-1 (or the pseudogene TRBV3-2) to TRBJ1-1; D call uncertain. V lost 6 bases and J lost 3, with 11 bases in between. The CDR3 loop spans 13 amino acids. Per the germline V gene, CDR1 is LGHDT and CDR2 is YNNKEL (reference sequence). CDR3 in amino acids: CASRPRTDTEAFF. The DNA of the CDR3 is TGTGCCAGCAGACCGAGAACGGACACTGAAGCTTTCTTT.

The chain couples TRBV3-1 (or the pseudogene TRBV3-2) to TRBJ1-2, with D hard to call. Germline V gene sequence: CDR1 LGHDT, CDR2 YNNKEL (reference sequence). This CDR3 contains 14 residues. V was clipped by 1 base and J by 5 bases, with 11 bases between them. The CDR3: CASSQGWALYGYTF. CDR3 DNA sequence: TGTGCCAGCAGCCAAGGCTGGGCGTTATATGGCTACACCTTC.

This clone occurred once. The genes are TRBV7-2 and TRBJ2-2; 7 nucleotides match TRBD1. CDR3 length equals 15 residues. The V segment lost 2 bases and the J segment 2 bases; nucleotides outside the gene matches: 2. In germline, CDR1 is SGHTA, CDR2 FQGNSA. The CDR3 here is CASSLRQGNTGELFF. In DNA form, the CDR3 reads TGTGCCAGCAGCTTAAGACAGGGAAACACCGGGGAGCTGTTTTTT. The full variable domain, rest sourced from reference TRBV7-2 and TRBJ2-2, is GAGVSQSPSNKVTEKGKDVELRCDPISGHTALYWYRQSLGQGLEFLIYFQGNSAPDKSGLPSDRFSAERTGGSVSTLTIQRTQQEDSAVYLCASSLRQGNTGELFFGEGSRLTVL.

The table lists this clone with a count of one. The V and J genes are TRBV5-4 and TRBJ1-1; the D gene is possibly TRBD1 (5 bases). Germline V gives CDR1 SGHNT, CDR2 YYREEE (reference sequence). V was cut by 0 bases and J by 0 bases, with 9 bases left in between. The CDR3 extends over 15 amino acids. The CDR3: CASSLAGPMNTEAFF. The CDR3 DNA is TGTGCCAGCAGCTTGGCGGGACCGATGAACACTGAAGCTTTCTTT.

The chain couples TRBV7-9 to TRBJ2-3; possible D gene TRBD2, 5 bases. CDR1 is SEHNR and CDR2 is FQNEAQ in the germline V gene (reference sequence). Trimming removed 1 base from V and 5 bases from J, with 22 bases in between. The CDR3 spans 18 residues. CDR3 DNA sequence: TGTGCCAGCAGCTTAGTTCGAGGAGGCAGATCGATCAAAGATACGCAGTATTTT. This encodes CASSLVRGGRSIKDTQYF.

V usage is TRBV14 and J usage is TRBJ1-6; TRBD1 is a possible D gene (5 bases). The germline gives CDR1 SGHDN, CDR2 FVKESK. V lost 0 bases, J lost 9 bases, and 15 bases lay in between. This CDR3 is 16 amino acids long. The CDR3 loop is CASSQERSGFGSPLHF. CDR3 coding DNA: TGTGCCAGCAGCCAAGAAAGGTCAGGGTTCGGTTCACCCCTCCACTTT.

This chain links TRBV16 with TRBJ1-1; a possible D gene is TRBD1 (5 bases). V shed 6 bases and J shed 0 bases, with 8 bases lying between them. CDR1 is KGHSY and CDR2 is FQNENV in the germline V gene. This CDR3 is built from 13 residues. CDR3 DNA sequence: TGTGCCAGCAGGCCACAGGTGAACACTGAAGCTTTCTTT. It translates to CASRPQVNTEAFF.

The chain recombines TRBV5-1 with TRBJ1-2; tentative D call: TRBD1 (6 bases). This CDR3 spans 15 amino acids. V lost 5 bases and J lost 0, with 14 bases in between. The germline gives CDR1 SGHRS, CDR2 YFSETQ. Here the CDR3 reads CASRLGGLSNYGYTF. In nucleotides, the CDR3 is TGCGCCAGCAGACTAGGGGGTTTATCTAACTATGGCTACACCTTC.

The chain employs TRBV19 and TRBJ2-3; possible D gene TRBD1, 5 bases. V lost 3 bases and J lost 0, with 13 bases in between. Germline V lookup: CDR1 LNHDA, CDR2 SQIVND (reference sequence). This CDR3 region has 16 residues. The CDR3 sequence: CASSIGRGFSTDTQYF. CDR3 nucleotides: TGTGCCAGTAGTATCGGAAGGGGCTTTAGCACAGATACGCAGTATTTT.

The chain is built from TRBV10-3 and TRBJ1-3, with D tentatively TRBD1 (6 bases). Trimming cost V 7 bases and J 3 bases, with 10 bases left between them. The CDR3 spans 13 residues. The germline CDR1 and CDR2 sequences are ENHRY and SYGVKD. CDR3 nucleotide sequence: TGTGCCATCAAGGGGGTCCTTGGAAACACCATATATTTT. Encoded protein: CAIKGVLGNTIYF.

This clone appeared a single time. The chain has TRBV18 and TRBJ1-2; D is perhaps TRBD1 (6 bases). This CDR3 spans 13 amino acids. The V and J ends lost 8 bases and 0 bases respectively, with 10 bases between them. Germline CDR1 and CDR2: KGHSH and LQKENI. The CDR3 coding sequence is TGTGCCAGCGAGACAGGATCTAACTATGGCTACACCTTC. Protein: CASETGSNYGYTF.

This rearrangement joins TRBV15 to TRBJ2-7; D possibly corresponds to TRBD2 (6 bases). The CDR3 contains 17 residues. Germline lookup yields CDR1 LNHNV and CDR2 YYDKDF (reference sequence). The V and J ends lost 3 bases and 4 bases respectively, with 22 bases between them. CDR3 coding DNA: TGTGCCACCAGCAGGCCAAGCCTAGCGCCCCGTGGGTACGAGCAGTACTTC. Translated, it gives CATSRPSLAPRGYEQYF.